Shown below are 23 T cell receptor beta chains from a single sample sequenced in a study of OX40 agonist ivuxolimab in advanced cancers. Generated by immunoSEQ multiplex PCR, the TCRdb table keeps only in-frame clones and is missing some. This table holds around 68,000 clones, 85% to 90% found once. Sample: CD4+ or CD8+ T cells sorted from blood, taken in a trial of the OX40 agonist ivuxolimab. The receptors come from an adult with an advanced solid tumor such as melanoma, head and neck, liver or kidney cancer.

The CDR3 DNA reads TGCAGCGTGGGTGGGGGGACAGGGTACAACGAGCAGTACTTC. Protein product: CSVGGGTGYNEQYF. The V gene is TRBV29-1, the J gene TRBJ2-7; 9 bases line up with TRBD1. The CDR3 is made up of 14 amino acids. CDR1 and CDR2 from the germline V gene are SQVTM and ANQGSEA. J lost 5 bases, V lost 6 bases, and 11 bases had no gene match.

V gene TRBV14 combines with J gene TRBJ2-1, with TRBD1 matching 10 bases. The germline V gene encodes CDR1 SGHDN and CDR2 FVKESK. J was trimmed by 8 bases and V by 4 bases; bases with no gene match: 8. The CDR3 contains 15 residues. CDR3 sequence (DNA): TGTGCCAGCAGCCCCCGGGACAGGGGAGAATATGAGCAGTTCTTC. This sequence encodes CASSPRDRGEYEQFF.

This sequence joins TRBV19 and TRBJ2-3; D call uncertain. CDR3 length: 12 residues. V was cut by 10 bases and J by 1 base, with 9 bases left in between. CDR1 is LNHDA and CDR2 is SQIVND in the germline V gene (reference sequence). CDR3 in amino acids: CATRVGTDTQYF. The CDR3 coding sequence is TGTGCCACCCGGGTAGGCACAGATACGCAGTATTTT.

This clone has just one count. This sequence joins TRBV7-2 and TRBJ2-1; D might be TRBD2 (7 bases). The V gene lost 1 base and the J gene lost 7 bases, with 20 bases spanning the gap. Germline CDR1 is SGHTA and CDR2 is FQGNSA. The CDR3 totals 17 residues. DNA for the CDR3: TGTGCCAGCAGCTTAGTGGGGGGGGCTGGCAGTACTAATGAGCAGTTCTTC. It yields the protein CASSLVGGAGSTNEQFF. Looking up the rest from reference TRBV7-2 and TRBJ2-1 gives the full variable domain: GAGVSQSPSNKVTEKGKDVELRCDPISGHTALYWYRQSLGQGLEFLIYFQGNSAPDKSGLPSDRFSAERTGGSVSTLTIQRTQQEDSAVYLCASSLVGGAGSTNEQFFGPGTRLTVL.

The CDR3 coding sequence is TGTGCCAGCAGCCAGACAGGGGGGACCCAGTACTTC. Its protein is CASSQTGGTQYF. The V and J genes are TRBV14 and TRBJ2-5, with 9 positions matching TRBD1. The CDR3 is 12 amino acids. The germline V gene has CDR1 SGHDN and CDR2 FVKESK. The V and J ends lost 3 bases and 7 bases, in that order; junction bases with no gene match: 0.

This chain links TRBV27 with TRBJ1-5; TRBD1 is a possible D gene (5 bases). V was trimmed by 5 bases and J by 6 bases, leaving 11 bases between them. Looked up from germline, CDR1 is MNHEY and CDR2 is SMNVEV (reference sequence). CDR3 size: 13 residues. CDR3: CASSAGRFQPQHF. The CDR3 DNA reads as TGTGCCAGCAGTGCAGGGCGTTTTCAGCCCCAGCATTTT.

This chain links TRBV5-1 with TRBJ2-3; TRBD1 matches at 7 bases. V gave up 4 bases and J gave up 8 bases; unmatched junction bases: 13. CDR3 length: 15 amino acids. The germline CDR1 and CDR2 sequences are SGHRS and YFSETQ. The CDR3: CASSPTGPGPGTQYF. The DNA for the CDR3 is TGCGCCAGCAGCCCGACAGGGCCCGGACCAGGTACGCAGTATTTT. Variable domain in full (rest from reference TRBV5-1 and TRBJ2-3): KAGVTQTPRYLIKTRGQQVTLSCSPISGHRSVSWYQQTPGQGLQFLFEYFSETQRNKGNFPGRFSGRQFSNSRSEMNVSTLELGDSALYLCASSPTGPGPGTQYFGPGTRLTVL.

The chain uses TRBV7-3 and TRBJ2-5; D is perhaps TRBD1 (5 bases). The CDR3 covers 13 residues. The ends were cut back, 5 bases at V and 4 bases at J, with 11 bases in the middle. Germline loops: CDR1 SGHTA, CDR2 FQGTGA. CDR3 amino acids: CASSPGNAETQYF. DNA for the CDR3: TGTGCCAGCAGCCCAGGGAATGCAGAGACCCAGTACTTC.

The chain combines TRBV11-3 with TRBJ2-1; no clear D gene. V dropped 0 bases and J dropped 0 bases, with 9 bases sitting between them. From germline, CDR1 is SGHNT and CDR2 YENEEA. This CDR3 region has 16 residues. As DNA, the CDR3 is TGTGCCAGCAGCTTAGAAGCGTCGGGCTCCTACAATGAGCAGTTCTTC. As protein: CASSLEASGSYNEQFF.

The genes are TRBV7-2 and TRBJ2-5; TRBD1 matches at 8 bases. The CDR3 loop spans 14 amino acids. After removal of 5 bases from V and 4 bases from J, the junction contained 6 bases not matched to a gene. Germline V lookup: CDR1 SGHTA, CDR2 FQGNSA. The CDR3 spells CASSDWTGRETQYF. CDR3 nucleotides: TGTGCCAGCAGCGACTGGACAGGGCGAGAGACCCAGTACTTC.

The chain's CDR3 is CASGPGADGELFF. In nucleotides, the CDR3 is TGCGCCAGCGGGCCGGGGGCTGACGGGGAGCTGTTTTTT. The chain combines TRBV5-1 with TRBJ2-2; D could derive from TRBD1 or TRBD2 (6 bases each). V lost 7 bases and J 7 bases, leaving 14 bases between the germline ends. This CDR3 has 13 amino acids. Germline V gene sequence: CDR1 SGHRS, CDR2 YFSETQ.

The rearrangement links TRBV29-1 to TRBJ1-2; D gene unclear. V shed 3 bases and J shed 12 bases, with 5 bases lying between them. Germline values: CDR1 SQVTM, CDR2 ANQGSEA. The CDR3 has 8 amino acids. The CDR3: CSVDGNTF. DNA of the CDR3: TGCAGCGTTGATGGGAACACCTTC.

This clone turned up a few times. CDR3 sequence (DNA): TGTGCCAGCAGCGTGGGTTTTAACGGGCTATCTTCCCGCGGCCCAGAAGCTTTCTTT. This codes for CASSVGFNGLSSRGPEAFF. The chain carries TRBV9 and TRBJ1-1; D is unresolved. The CDR3 consists of 19 residues. Trimming cost V 2 bases and J 8 bases, with 31 bases left between them. Germline assignment: CDR1 SGDLS and CDR2 YYNGEE.

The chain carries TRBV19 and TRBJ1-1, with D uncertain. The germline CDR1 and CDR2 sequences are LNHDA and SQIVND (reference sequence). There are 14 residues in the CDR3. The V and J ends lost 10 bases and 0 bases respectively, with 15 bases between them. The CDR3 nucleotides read TGTGCCACTTCACGGAGGGCCGTGAACACTGAAGCTTTCTTT. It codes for CATSRRAVNTEAFF.

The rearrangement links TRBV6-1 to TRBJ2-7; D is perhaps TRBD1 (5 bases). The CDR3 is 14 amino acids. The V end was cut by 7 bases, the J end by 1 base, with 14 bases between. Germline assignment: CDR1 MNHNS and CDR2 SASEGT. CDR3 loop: CASTRAGSSYEQYF. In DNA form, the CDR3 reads TGTGCCAGCACTAGGGCAGGGTCGTCCTACGAGCAGTACTTC.

The CDR3 sequence is CASSLSQQEHYGYTF. In DNA form, the CDR3 reads TGCGCCAGCAGCTTGTCCCAACAGGAACACTATGGCTACACCTTC. The chain joins TRBV5-1 to TRBJ1-2; possible D gene TRBD1, 5 bases. Trimming pared 1 base from V and 3 bases from J, leaving 13 bases between. The CDR3 totals 15 residues. Germline CDR1 is SGHRS and CDR2 is YFSETQ. The full variable domain, completed using reference TRBV5-1 and TRBJ1-2, is KAGVTQTPRYLIKTRGQQVTLSCSPISGHRSVSWYQQTPGQGLQFLFEYFSETQRNKGNFPGRFSGRQFSNSRSEMNVSTLELGDSALYLCASSLSQQEHYGYTFGSGTRLTVV.

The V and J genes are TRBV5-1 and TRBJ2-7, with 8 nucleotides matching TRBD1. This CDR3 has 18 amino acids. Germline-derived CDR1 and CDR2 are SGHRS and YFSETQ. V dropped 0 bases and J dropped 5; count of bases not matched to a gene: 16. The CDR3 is CASSLEPVGQGVQDEQYF. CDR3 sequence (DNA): TGCGCCAGCAGCTTGGAGCCCGTAGGACAGGGAGTGCAGGACGAGCAGTACTTC.

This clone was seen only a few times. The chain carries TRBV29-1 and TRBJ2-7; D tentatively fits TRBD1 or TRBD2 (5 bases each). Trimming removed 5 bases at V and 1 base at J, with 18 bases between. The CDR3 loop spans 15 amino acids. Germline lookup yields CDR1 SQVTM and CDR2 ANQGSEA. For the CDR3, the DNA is TGCAGCGTTAAGGGGACCGACAGTGAGTCCTACGAGCAGTACTTC. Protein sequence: CSVKGTDSESYEQYF.

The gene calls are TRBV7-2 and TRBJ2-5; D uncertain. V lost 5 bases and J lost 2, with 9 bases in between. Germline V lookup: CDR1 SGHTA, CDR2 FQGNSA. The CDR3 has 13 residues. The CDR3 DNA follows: TGTGCCAGCAGCAGTCAACTTCAAGAGACCCAGTACTTC. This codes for CASSSQLQETQYF.

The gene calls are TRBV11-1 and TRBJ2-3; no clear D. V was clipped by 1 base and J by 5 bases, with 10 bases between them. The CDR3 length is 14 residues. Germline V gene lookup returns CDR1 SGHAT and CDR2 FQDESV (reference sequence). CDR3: CASSLGLAGDTQYF. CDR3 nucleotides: TGTGCCAGCAGCTTAGGGCTTGCTGGAGATACGCAGTATTTT.

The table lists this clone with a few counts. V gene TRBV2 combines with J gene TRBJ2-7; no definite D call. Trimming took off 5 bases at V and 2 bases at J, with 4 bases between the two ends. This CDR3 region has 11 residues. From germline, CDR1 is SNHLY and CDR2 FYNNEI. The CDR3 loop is CASSYTYEQYF. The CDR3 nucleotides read TGTGCCAGCAGTTACACCTACGAGCAGTACTTC.

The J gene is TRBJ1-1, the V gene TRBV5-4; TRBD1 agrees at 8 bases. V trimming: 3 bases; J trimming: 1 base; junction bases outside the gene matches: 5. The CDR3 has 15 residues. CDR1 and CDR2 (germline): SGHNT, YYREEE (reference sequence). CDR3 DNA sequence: TGTGCCAGCAGCTCTAGACAGGGGACGAACACTGAAGCTTTCTTT. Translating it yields CASSSRQGTNTEAFF.

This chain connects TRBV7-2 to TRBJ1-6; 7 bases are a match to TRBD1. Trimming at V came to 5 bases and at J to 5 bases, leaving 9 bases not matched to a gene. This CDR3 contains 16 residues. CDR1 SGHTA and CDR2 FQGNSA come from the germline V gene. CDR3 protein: CASSQTGLSHNSPLHF. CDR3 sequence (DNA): TGTGCCAGCAGCCAGACAGGGTTGAGCCATAATTCACCCCTCCACTTT. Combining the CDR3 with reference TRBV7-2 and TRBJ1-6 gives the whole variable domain GAGVSQSPSNKVTEKGKDVELRCDPISGHTALYWYRQSLGQGLEFLIYFQGNSAPDKSGLPSDRFSAERTGGSVSTLTIQRTQQEDSAVYLCASSQTGLSHNSPLHFGNGTRLTVT.